The rows below give T cell receptor beta chains drawn from one sample of a study of blood T cell repertoires in COVID-19. Some clones are missing from TCRdb's copy, which holds only in-frame ones; the method was immunoSEQ multiplex PCR. The sample carries about 260,000 clones, approximately 91% recorded once. The sample consisted of peripheral blood. The receptors shown here come from a human donor in a cohort sampled during active COVID-19. CDR3s include the opening cysteine and the closing phenylalanine or tryptophan. The order of the fields is V gene, D gene, J gene, CDR3 protein. The D gene is left open where the match is weak.

>TRBV7-9|.|TRBJ1-3
CASSLAGHSGNTIYF
>TRBV5-1|TRBD1|TRBJ1-2
CASSPGQGNGYTF
>TRBV7-6|TRBD2|TRBJ2-7
CASSLESRAWTSGSEQYF
>TRBV5-4|TRBD1|TRBJ1-2
CASSSGQDYGYTF
>TRBV25-1|TRBD1|TRBJ1-1
CASRPQGENTEAFF
>TRBV6-5|TRBD2|TRBJ2-1
CASSYSLAGANEQFF
>TRBV11-2|.|TRBJ2-7
CASSWGQVYEQYF
>TRBV3-1/TRBV3-2|.|TRBJ1-2
CASSQTPTWGADGYTF
>TRBV10-3|.|TRBJ2-7
CAISNSGAVYEQYF
>TRBV13|TRBD2|TRBJ2-1
CASSLDSGGVNEQFF
>TRBV30|TRBD1|TRBJ1-2
CAWRKDRAGYGYTF
>TRBV6-5|.|TRBJ2-7
CASSYSRRGSRQDF
>TRBV9|.|TRBJ1-2
CASTSGEWGGGYTF
>TRBV21-1|.|TRBJ2-5
CASSPPNVDRDRGPETQYF
>TRBV28|.|TRBJ1-6
CASSFQSSGEVSYSNTLDLHF
>TRBV6-6|TRBD1|TRBJ1-1
CASSYRDRDTEAFF
>TRBV5-1|.|TRBJ1-2
CASSPGTPQGRTF
>TRBV4-3|.|TRBJ2-7
CASSQDLTRGGYEQYF
>TRBV10-3|.|TRBJ1-3
CAISESRPGAGNTIYF
>TRBV19|TRBD1|TRBJ1-1
CASSNGQGFMNTEAFF
>TRBV19|TRBD2|TRBJ2-7
CASSISGGDEQYF
>TRBV6-5|TRBD2|TRBJ2-7
CASSPPPGGTYEQYF
>TRBV5-6|.|TRBJ2-7
CASSPRGWTAYEQYF
>TRBV7-9|.|TRBJ2-1
CASSYVRASPNEQFF
>TRBV15|.|TRBJ2-5
CATSSDYQETQYF
>TRBV28|TRBD2|TRBJ2-7
CASAQMRGGEQYF
>TRBV19|TRBD1|TRBJ2-7
CASRDRGEKGTYEQYF
>TRBV29-1|TRBD1|TRBJ2-7
CSAVRDRGYEQYF
>TRBV4-2|.|TRBJ2-5
CASAEVSGQGETQYF
>TRBV11-2|TRBD1|TRBJ1-6
CASSFSWDRGSSGSLHF
>TRBV3-1/TRBV3-2|.|TRBJ1-4
CASSQVEKAGAEKLFF
>TRBV12-3/TRBV12-4|.|TRBJ1-1
CASIRSDAFEAFF
>TRBV4-1|.|TRBJ1-1
CASSQDEYRDLNTEAFF
>TRBV25-1|.|TRBJ2-7
CASSPPGRESYEQYF